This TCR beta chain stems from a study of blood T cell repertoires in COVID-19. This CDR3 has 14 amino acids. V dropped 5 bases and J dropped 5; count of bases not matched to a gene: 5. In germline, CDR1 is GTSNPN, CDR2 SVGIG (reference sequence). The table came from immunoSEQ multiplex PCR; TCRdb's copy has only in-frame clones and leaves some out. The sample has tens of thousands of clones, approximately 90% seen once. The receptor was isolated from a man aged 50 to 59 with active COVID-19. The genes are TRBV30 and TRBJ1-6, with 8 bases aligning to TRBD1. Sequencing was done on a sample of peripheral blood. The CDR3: CAWAPGQDNSPLHF. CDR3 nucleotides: TGTGCCTGGGCCCCGGGACAGGATAATTCACCCCTCCACTTT.